The clone carrying this T cell receptor (beta chain) was recorded a few times. Its specificity is not known. The CDR3 is 14 amino acids. V gave up 3 bases and J gave up 4 bases; unmatched junction bases: 2. Per the germline V gene, CDR1 is SGHNT and CDR2 is YYREEE (reference sequence). The source of the sample is a study of cytotoxic CD8 clonotypes in ibrutinib-treated CLL. Extraction of approximately 2 micrograms of genomic DNA from cryopreserved PBMCs supplied material for TCR beta libraries. Investigators sought sequencing depths of between 1 in 200,000 and 1 in 1 million T cells. The method was immunoSEQ multiplex PCR; TCRdb's version includes in-frame clones alone and lacks a portion of them. Of 150,000 to 200,000 clones listed, roughly four fifths were seen once; the top ten hold around 2.1%. General study findings and limits: Age-matched healthy donor levels were exceeded by baseline clonality, which tracked circulating CD8+ T-cell counts. Treatment left the uncommon public clonotypes either contracted or stable in frequency.

This chain uses TRBV5-4 with TRBJ2-3; 10 nucleotides align to TRBD1. This receptor was taken from a human donor with chronic lymphocytic leukemia. The sample here was PBMCs, taken after 12 months of ibrutinib treatment. Here the CDR3 reads CASSSDRGADTQYF. CDR3 sequence (DNA): TGTGCCAGCAGCTCGGACAGGGGGGCAGATACGCAGTATTTT.